One and the same sample provided the 19 T cell receptor beta chains below, sequenced in a study of blood T cell repertoires in COVID-19. Assay: immunoSEQ multiplex PCR; the TCRdb copy retains only in-frame clones and omits some. The data show 200,000 to 300,000 clones, with approximately 86% seen just once and approximately 2.8% held by the top ten. Sequenced sample: PBMCs or T cells enriched from blood (not recorded which). The source of these receptors is a woman aged 30 to 39 with acute COVID-19.

The V and J genes are TRBV5-1 and TRBJ1-4, with no clear D. The germline gives CDR1 SGHRS, CDR2 YFSETQ. There are 16 residues in the CDR3. V shed 0 bases and J shed 8 bases, with 17 bases lying between them. CDR3 region: CASSLAGLNQGEKLFF. The DNA of the CDR3 is TGCGCCAGCAGCTTGGCAGGACTAAACCAAGGGGAAAAACTGTTTTTT.

J is TRBJ1-5 and V is TRBV6-1; D is undetermined. Trimming stripped 4 bases from V and 0 bases from J, with 16 bases between. Germline CDR1 reads MNHNS; CDR2 reads SASEGT. CDR3 length: 17 amino acids. The CDR3 DNA follows: TGTGCCAGCAGTGGACGAACAGCCACGTATAGCAATCAGCCCCAGCATTTT. This sequence encodes CASSGRTATYSNQPQHF.

In this sample, this clone turned up once. The chain combines TRBV19 with TRBJ1-5; tentative D call: TRBD1 (6 bases). The CDR3 is made up of 14 amino acids. In germline, CDR1 is LNHDA, CDR2 SQIVND (reference sequence). Trimming removed 3 bases from V and 6 bases from J, with 12 bases in between. Here the CDR3 DNA reads TGTGCCAGTAGTATCCTGACAGGCGGTCAGCCCCAGCATTTT. As protein: CASSILTGGQPQHF.

The chain combines TRBV2 with TRBJ2-2; TRBD2 might be the D (5 bases). The CDR3 has 14 amino acids. V gave up 4 bases and J gave up 8 bases, with 14 bases separating them. Germline CDR1 reads SNHLY; CDR2 reads FYNNEI. CDR3 loop: CASSVREGIGELFF. CDR3 nucleotide sequence: TGTGCCAGCAGTGTACGGGAAGGAATTGGGGAGCTGTTTTTT.

The chain employs TRBV9 and TRBJ2-3; tentative D call: TRBD1 (5 bases). The CDR3 extends over 14 amino acids. Trimming left V 4 bases short and J 3 bases short, with 12 bases between. Germline V gene sequence: CDR1 SGDLS, CDR2 YYNGEE. This chain's CDR3 is CASSRQPGTDTQYF. In nucleotides, the CDR3 is TGTGCCAGCAGCCGTCAGCCAGGGACAGATACGCAGTATTTT.

The chain employs TRBV9 and TRBJ2-1; TRBD2 aligns across 9 bases. The CDR3 runs to 16 residues. Germline V gives CDR1 SGDLS, CDR2 YYNGEE. The V gene end was trimmed by 2 bases and the J gene end by 9 bases; junction bases not matched to a gene: 12. The CDR3 bases are TGTGCCAGCAGCGTTCCGGGCGGGGGGGCCTGGAGTGAGCAGTTCTTC. It encodes CASSVPGGGAWSEQFF.

The chain recombines TRBV29-1 with TRBJ1-1; 8 nucleotides line up with TRBD1. With 8 bases clipped from V and 5 bases from J, the junction kept 13 bases outside the gene matches. Germline assignment: CDR1 SQVTM and CDR2 ANQGSEA. CDR3 length: 14 residues. For the CDR3, the DNA is TGCAGCTACTCAGGAAACAGGGGGTGGACTGAAGCTTTCTTT. It translates to CSYSGNRGWTEAFF.

The chain carries TRBV6-2 or TRBV6-3 and TRBJ1-2; TRBD1 matches at 8 bases. J was trimmed by 8 bases and V by 2 bases; bases with no gene match: 10. The CDR3 is 15 residues long. Germline V lookup: CDR1 MNHEY, CDR2 SVGEGT. CDR3 DNA: TGTGCCAGCAGTTACGTCCCCGACAGGGGTGAAGGCTACACCTTC. Translation: CASSYVPDRGEGYTF.

This clone was seen ten or more times. The rearrangement links TRBV18 to TRBJ2-7; the D gene is possibly TRBD1 (6 bases). Germline CDR1 is KGHSH and CDR2 is LQKENI. The CDR3 runs 15 residues. Trimming took 0 bases from V and 7 from J, leaving 16 bases between them. CDR3 region: CASSPPQGLRLEQYF. DNA of the CDR3: TGTGCCAGCTCACCACCACAGGGTCTTCGTCTAGAGCAGTACTTC.

This clone has only one observation. The chain is built from TRBV29-1 and TRBJ1-2, with a weak D call TRBD1 (5 bases). CDR3 size: 14 residues. CDR1 is SQVTM, CDR2 ANQGSEA, per germline. Trimming stripped 6 bases from V and 8 bases from J, with 22 bases between. The CDR3 loop reads CSVGLLSVLGGYTF. CDR3 coding DNA: TGCAGCGTGGGACTTTTGAGCGTCTTGGGAGGCTACACCTTC. Supplemented by reference TRBV29-1 and TRBJ1-2, the full variable domain reads SAVISQKPSRDICQRGTSLTIQCQVDSQVTMMFWYRQQPGQSLTLIATANQGSEATYESGFVIDKFPISRPNLTFSTLTVSNMSPEDSSIYLCSVGLLSVLGGYTFGSGTRLTVV.

The genes are TRBV3-1 (or the pseudogene TRBV3-2) and TRBJ1-4, with D tentatively TRBD1 (5 bases). CDR3 size: 14 residues. CDR1 is LGHDT, CDR2 YNNKEL, per germline (reference sequence). The V gene lost 0 bases and the J gene lost 5 bases, with 7 bases spanning the gap. The CDR3 nucleotides are TGTGCCAGCAGCCAAGATGGACAAAATGAAAAACTGTTTTTT. Protein sequence: CASSQDGQNEKLFF.

This clone was seen once. V usage is TRBV4-1 and J usage is TRBJ2-7; TRBD1 aligns across 10 bases. Germline CDR1 reads MGHRA; CDR2 reads YSYEKL. This CDR3 spans 14 amino acids. V shed 3 bases and J 4 bases; nucleotides not matched to a gene: 3. The CDR3 DNA follows: TGCGCCAGCAGCCAGACAGGGGGCCTATACGAGCAGTACTTC. Amino acids: CASSQTGGLYEQYF.

The chain employs TRBV6-2 or TRBV6-3 and TRBJ1-1; no firm D call. CDR1 MNHEY and CDR2 SVGEGT come from the germline V gene. Deletions cut 0 bases from V and 3 bases from J, with 14 bases between. The CDR3 spans 16 residues. The CDR3, as DNA: TGTGCCAGCAGTTACTCGATTGGAGGCCGTGACACTGAAGCTTTCTTT. As protein: CASSYSIGGRDTEAFF.

The V and J genes are TRBV19 and TRBJ2-7; 7 bases are shared with TRBD1. From germline, CDR1 is LNHDA and CDR2 SQIVND (reference sequence). The trim removed 5 bases at V and 2 bases at J, leaving 6 bases unmatched. The CDR3 loop spans 14 amino acids. The CDR3 is CASSSSTGAYEQYF. CDR3 DNA: TGTGCCAGTAGTTCCTCTACAGGGGCCTACGAGCAGTACTTC. Combining the CDR3 with reference TRBV19 and TRBJ2-7 gives the whole variable domain DGGITQSPKYLFRKEGQNVTLSCEQNLNHDAMYWYRQDPGQGLRLIYYSQIVNDFQKGDIAEGYSVSREKKESFPLTVTSAQKNPTAFYLCASSSSTGAYEQYFGPGTRLTVT.

This sequence joins TRBV7-2 and TRBJ2-7; 8 bases fit TRBD1. V lost 3 bases to trimming and J lost 5 bases; unmatched junction nucleotides: 9. The germline gives CDR1 SGHTA, CDR2 FQGNSA. This CDR3 has 15 amino acids. The chain's CDR3 is CASSLYTRGRNEQYF. In nucleotides, the CDR3 is TGTGCCAGCAGCTTGTATACCAGGGGGCGAAACGAGCAGTACTTC. Combining the CDR3 with reference TRBV7-2 and TRBJ2-7 gives the whole variable domain GAGVSQSPSNKVTEKGKDVELRCDPISGHTALYWYRQSLGQGLEFLIYFQGNSAPDKSGLPSDRFSAERTGGSVSTLTIQRTQQEDSAVYLCASSLYTRGRNEQYFGPGTRLTVT.

This rearrangement joins TRBV7-2 to TRBJ2-1; 8 positions match TRBD2. V shed 7 bases, J shed 6 bases, and the junction held 11 bases outside the gene matches. The CDR3 runs 15 residues. Germline V gene lookup returns CDR1 SGHTA and CDR2 FQGNSA. CDR3 DNA sequence: TGTGCCAGCAACCCCGAGCGGGGGTCGGGCAATGAGCAGTTCTTC. This sequence encodes CASNPERGSGNEQFF.

The rearrangement uses TRBV5-6 and TRBJ2-5; TRBD1 might be the D (6 bases). The V end was cut by 1 base, the J end by 0 bases, with 7 bases between. This CDR3 spans 14 amino acids. CDR1 SGHDT and CDR2 YYEEEE come from the germline V gene. The CDR3 DNA reads as TGTGCCAGCAGCTTGTCAGGGGACCAAGAGACCCAGTACTTC. Amino acids: CASSLSGDQETQYF.

This chain uses TRBV7-9 with TRBJ1-1; D ambiguous. The CDR3 extends over 14 amino acids. Trimming removed 7 bases from V and 1 base from J, with 13 bases in between. Germline V gene data show CDR1 as SEHNR and CDR2 as FQNEAQ (reference sequence). CDR3 loop: CASNQKGGNTEAFF. The DNA for the CDR3 is TGTGCCAGCAACCAAAAGGGAGGGAACACTGAAGCTTTCTTT.

This clone was picked up one time. The chain is built from TRBV21-1 and TRBJ1-1. TRBV21-1 is a pseudogene. The CDR3 is 16 amino acids. The CDR3 DNA reads as TGTGCCAGCAGCAAAGCCCGGCTCCCGGGGGACACTGAAGCTTTCTTT. Its translation is CASSKARLPGDTEAFF.